This record looks at one T cell receptor beta chain sequence and its context. Using immunoSEQ multiplex PCR, the repertoire was profiled, and TCRdb retains in-frame clones only, with some absent. The sample contains a few hundred thousand clones, approximately 90% of which appear only once. This specimen comes from a study of blood T cell repertoires in COVID-19. Overall study: The United States, Italy and Spain were the sources of the acute and convalescent COVID-19 samples.

Individuals aged about 18 to 100 years were recruited from around 22 US areas. This CDR3 has 12 amino acids. Looked up from germline, CDR1 is MNHEY and CDR2 is SVGAGI. V shed 11 bases, J shed 11 bases, and the junction held 11 bases outside the gene matches. Sample: PBMCs or T cells enriched from blood (not recorded which). This TCR derives from a woman in her twenties or thirties who had recovered from COVID-19. This sequence joins TRBV6-5 and TRBJ1-5; TRBD1 matches at 8 bases. The CDR3 here is CAEGDRRSSQHF. The CDR3 nucleotides are TGTGCCGAAGGGGACAGGCGGAGTTCCCAGCATTTT.